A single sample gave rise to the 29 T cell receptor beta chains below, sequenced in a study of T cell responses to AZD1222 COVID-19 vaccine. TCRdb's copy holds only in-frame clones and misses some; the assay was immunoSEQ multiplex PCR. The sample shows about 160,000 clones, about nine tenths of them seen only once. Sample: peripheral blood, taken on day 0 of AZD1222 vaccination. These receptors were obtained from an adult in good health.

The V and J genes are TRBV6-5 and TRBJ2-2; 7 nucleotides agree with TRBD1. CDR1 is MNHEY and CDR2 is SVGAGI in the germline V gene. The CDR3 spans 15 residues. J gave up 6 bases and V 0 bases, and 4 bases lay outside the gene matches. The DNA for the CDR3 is TGTGCCAGCAGTTACTCGGGACAGATCCCCGGGGAGCTGTTTTTT. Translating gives CASSYSGQIPGELFF.

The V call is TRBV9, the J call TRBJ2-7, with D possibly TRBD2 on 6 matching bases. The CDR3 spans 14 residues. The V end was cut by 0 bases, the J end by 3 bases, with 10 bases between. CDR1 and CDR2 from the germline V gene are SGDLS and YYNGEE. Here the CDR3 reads CASSVDGRDYEQYF. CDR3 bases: TGTGCCAGCAGCGTAGATGGGCGGGACTACGAGCAGTACTTC.

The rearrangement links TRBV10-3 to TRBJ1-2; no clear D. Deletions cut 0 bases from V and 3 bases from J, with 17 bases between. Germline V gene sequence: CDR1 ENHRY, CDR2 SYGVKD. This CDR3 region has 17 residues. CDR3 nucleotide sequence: TGTGCCATCAGTGAGTCGATTTCGGCAGGAACTTACTATGGCTACACCTTC. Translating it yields CAISESISAGTYYGYTF.

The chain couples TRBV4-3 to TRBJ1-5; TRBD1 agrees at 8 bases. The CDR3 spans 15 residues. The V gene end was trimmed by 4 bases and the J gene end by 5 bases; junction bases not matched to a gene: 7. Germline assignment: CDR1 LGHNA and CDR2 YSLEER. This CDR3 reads CASSRNRGRDQPQHF. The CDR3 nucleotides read TGCGCCAGCAGCCGCAACAGGGGGAGGGATCAGCCCCAGCATTTT.

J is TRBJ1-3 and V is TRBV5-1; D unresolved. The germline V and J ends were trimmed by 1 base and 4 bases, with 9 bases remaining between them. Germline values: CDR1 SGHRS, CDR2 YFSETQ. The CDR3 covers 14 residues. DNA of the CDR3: TGCGCCAGCAGCTTGCAGGCGACGGGAAACACCATATATTTT. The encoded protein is CASSLQATGNTIYF.

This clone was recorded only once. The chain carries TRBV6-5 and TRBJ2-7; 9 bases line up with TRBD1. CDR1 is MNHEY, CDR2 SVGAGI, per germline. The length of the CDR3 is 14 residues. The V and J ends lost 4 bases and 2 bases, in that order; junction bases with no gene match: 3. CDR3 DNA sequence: TGTGCCAGCAGTTTACGACAGGGGGCCTACGAGCAGTACTTC. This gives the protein CASSLRQGAYEQYF.

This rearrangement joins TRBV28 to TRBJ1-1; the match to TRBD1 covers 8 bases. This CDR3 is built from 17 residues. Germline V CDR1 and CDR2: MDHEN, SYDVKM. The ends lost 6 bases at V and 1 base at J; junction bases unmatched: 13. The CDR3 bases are TGTGCCAGCAGAGCGGCAGGGGGCGCAGATTGGAACACTGAAGCTTTCTTT. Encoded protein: CASRAAGGADWNTEAFF.

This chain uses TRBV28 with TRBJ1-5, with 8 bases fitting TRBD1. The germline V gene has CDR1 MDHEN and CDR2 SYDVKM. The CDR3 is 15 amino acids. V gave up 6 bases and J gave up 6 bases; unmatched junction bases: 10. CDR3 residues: CASRPRQGPTQPQHF. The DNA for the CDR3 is TGTGCCAGCAGGCCTAGACAGGGGCCCACTCAGCCCCAGCATTTT.

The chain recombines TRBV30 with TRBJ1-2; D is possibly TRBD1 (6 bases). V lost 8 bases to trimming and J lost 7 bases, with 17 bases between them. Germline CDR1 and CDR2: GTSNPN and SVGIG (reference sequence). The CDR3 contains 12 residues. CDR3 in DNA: TGTGCCGAACTAGCGGGGGCTAGTGGCTACACCTTC. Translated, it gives CAELAGASGYTF. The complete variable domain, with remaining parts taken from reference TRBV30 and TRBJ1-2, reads SQTIHQWPATLVQPVGSPLSLECTVEGTSNPNLYWYRQAAGRGLQLLFYSVGIGQISSEVPQNLSASRPQDRQFILSSKKLLLSDSGFYLCAELAGASGYTFGSGTRLTVV.

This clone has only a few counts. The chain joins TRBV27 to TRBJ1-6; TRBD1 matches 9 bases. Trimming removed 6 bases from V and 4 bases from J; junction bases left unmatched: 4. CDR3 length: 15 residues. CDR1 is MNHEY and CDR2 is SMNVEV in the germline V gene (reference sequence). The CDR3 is CASSTGGRYNSPLHF. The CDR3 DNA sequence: TGTGCCAGCAGCACAGGGGGCCGTTATAATTCACCCCTCCACTTT.

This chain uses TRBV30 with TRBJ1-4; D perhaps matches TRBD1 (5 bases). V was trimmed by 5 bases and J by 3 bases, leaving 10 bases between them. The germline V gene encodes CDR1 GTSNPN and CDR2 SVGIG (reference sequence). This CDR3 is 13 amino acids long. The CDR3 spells CAWSGTPNEKLFF. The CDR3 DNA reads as TGTGCCTGGTCAGGGACCCCTAATGAAAAACTGTTTTTT.

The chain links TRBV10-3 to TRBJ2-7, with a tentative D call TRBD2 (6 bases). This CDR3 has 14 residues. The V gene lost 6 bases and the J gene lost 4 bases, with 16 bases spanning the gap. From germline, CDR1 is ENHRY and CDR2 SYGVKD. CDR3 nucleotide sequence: TGTGCCATCAGATCCACCGCAGGAGGGTACGAGCAGTACTTC. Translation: CAIRSTAGGYEQYF.

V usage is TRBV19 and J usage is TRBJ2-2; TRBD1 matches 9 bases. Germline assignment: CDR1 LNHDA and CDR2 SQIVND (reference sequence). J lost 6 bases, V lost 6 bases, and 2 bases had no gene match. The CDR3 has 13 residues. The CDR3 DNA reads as TGTGCCAGTAGGGGACAGGGCCCCGGGGAGCTGTTTTTT. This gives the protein CASRGQGPGELFF.

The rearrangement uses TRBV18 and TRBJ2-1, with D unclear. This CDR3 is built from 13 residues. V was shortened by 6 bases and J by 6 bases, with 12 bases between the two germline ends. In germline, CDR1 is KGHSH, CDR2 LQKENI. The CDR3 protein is CASSDPILNEQFF. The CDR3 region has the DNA TGTGCCAGCTCGGACCCGATTCTCAATGAGCAGTTCTTC. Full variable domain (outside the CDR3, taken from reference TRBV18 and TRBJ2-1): NAGVMQNPRHLVRRRGQEARLRCSPMKGHSHVYWYRQLPEEGLKFMVYLQKENIIDESGMPKERFSAEFPKEGPSILRIQQVVRGDSAAYFCASSDPILNEQFFGPGTRLTVL.

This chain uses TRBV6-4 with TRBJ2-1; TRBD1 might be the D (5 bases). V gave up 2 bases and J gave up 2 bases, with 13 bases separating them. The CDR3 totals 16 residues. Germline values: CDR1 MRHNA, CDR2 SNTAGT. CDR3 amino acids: CASSDRLGRTYNEQFF. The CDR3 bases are TGTGCCAGCAGTGACCGGCTGGGGCGGACCTACAATGAGCAGTTCTTC.

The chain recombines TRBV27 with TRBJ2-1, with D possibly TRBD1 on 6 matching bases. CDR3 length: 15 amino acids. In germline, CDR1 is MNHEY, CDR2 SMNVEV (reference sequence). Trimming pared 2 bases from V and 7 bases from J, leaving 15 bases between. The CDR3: CASSLGDTFWNEQFF. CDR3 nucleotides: TGTGCCAGCAGTTTAGGGGACACCTTTTGGAATGAGCAGTTCTTC.

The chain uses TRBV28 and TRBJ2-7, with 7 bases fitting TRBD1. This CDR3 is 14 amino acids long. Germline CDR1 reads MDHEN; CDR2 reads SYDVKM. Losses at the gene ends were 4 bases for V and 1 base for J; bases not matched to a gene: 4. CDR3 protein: CASSWAGGSYEQYF. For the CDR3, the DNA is TGTGCCAGCAGTTGGGCAGGGGGATCCTACGAGCAGTACTTC.

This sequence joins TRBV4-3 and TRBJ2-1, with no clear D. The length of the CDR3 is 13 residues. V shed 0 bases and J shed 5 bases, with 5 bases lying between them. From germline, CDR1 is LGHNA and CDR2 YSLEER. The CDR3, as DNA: TGCGCCAGCAGCCAAGAACCTCACAATGAGCAGTTCTTC. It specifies CASSQEPHNEQFF.

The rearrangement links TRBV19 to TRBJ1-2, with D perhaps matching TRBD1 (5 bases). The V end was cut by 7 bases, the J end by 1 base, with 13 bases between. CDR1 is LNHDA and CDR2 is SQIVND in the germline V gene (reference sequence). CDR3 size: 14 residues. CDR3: CASTAGTGNYGYTF. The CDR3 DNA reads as TGTGCCAGTACCGCCGGGACGGGTAACTATGGCTACACCTTC.

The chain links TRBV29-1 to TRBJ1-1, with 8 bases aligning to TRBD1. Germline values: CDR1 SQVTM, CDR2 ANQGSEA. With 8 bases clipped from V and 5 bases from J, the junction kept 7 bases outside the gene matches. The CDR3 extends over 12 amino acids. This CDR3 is CSSTGGGTEAFF. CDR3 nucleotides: TGCAGCTCAACAGGGGGAGGAACTGAAGCTTTCTTT.

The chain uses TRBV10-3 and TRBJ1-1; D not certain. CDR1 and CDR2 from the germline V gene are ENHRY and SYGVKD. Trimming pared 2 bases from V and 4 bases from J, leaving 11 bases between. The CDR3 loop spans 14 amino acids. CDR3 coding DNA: TGTGCCATCAGTGAGGACGCCGAGAGCACTGAAGCTTTCTTT. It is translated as CAISEDAESTEAFF.

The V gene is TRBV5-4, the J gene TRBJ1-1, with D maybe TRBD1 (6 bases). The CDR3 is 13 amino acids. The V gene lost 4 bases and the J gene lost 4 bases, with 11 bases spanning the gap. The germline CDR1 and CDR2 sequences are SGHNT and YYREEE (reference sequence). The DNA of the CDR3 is TGTGCCAGCAGCCGCAGGGGCATCACTGAAGCTTTCTTT. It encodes CASSRRGITEAFF.

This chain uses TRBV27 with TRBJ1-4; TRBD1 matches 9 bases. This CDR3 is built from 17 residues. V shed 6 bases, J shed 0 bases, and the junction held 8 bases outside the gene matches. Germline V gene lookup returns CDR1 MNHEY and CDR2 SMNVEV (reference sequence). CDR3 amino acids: CASRHRGRGATNEKLFF. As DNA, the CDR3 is TGTGCCAGCAGGCACAGGGGGCGCGGTGCAACTAATGAAAAACTGTTTTTT.

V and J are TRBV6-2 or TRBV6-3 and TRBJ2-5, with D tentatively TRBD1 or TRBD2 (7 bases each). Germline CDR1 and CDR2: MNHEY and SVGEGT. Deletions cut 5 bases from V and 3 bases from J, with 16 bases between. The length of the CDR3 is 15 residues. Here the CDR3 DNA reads TGTGCCAGCAGTCCCTCAGGGGGGGGTAAAGAGACCCAGTACTTC. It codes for CASSPSGGGKETQYF.

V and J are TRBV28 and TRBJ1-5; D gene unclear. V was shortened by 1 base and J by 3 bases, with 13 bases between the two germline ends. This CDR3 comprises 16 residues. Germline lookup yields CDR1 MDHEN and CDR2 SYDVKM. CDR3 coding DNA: TGTGCCAGCAGTTTATCGTCGTGGAGGGTCAATCAGCCCCAGCATTTT. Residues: CASSLSSWRVNQPQHF.

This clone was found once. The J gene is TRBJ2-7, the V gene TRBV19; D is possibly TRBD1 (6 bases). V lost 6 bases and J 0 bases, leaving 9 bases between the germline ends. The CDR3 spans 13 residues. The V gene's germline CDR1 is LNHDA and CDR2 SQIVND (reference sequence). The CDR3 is CASRDRSSYEQYF. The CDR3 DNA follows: TGTGCCAGTAGAGACAGGAGCTCCTACGAGCAGTACTTC.

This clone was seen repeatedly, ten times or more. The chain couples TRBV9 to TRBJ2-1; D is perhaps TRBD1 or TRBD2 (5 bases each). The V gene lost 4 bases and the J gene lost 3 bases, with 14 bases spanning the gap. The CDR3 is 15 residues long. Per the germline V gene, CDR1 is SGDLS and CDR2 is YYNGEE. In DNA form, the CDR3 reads TGTGCCAGCAGCCCTGGGGGATCTGGCTACAATGAGCAGTTCTTC. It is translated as CASSPGGSGYNEQFF.

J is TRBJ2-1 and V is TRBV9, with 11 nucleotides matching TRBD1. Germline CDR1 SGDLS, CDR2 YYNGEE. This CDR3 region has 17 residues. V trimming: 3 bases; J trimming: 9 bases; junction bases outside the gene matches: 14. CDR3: CASSARTPGQGEGEQFF. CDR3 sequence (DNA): TGTGCCAGCAGCGCCCGAACTCCGGGACAGGGGGAAGGTGAGCAGTTCTTC.

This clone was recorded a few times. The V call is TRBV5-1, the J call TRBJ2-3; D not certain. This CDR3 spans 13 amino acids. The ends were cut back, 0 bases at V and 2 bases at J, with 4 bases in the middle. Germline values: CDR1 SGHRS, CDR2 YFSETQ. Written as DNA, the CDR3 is TGCGCCAGCAGCTTGGGTTTCACAGATACGCAGTATTTT. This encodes CASSLGFTDTQYF. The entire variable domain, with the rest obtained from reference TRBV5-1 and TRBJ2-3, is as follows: KAGVTQTPRYLIKTRGQQVTLSCSPISGHRSVSWYQQTPGQGLQFLFEYFSETQRNKGNFPGRFSGRQFSNSRSEMNVSTLELGDSALYLCASSLGFTDTQYFGPGTRLTVL.